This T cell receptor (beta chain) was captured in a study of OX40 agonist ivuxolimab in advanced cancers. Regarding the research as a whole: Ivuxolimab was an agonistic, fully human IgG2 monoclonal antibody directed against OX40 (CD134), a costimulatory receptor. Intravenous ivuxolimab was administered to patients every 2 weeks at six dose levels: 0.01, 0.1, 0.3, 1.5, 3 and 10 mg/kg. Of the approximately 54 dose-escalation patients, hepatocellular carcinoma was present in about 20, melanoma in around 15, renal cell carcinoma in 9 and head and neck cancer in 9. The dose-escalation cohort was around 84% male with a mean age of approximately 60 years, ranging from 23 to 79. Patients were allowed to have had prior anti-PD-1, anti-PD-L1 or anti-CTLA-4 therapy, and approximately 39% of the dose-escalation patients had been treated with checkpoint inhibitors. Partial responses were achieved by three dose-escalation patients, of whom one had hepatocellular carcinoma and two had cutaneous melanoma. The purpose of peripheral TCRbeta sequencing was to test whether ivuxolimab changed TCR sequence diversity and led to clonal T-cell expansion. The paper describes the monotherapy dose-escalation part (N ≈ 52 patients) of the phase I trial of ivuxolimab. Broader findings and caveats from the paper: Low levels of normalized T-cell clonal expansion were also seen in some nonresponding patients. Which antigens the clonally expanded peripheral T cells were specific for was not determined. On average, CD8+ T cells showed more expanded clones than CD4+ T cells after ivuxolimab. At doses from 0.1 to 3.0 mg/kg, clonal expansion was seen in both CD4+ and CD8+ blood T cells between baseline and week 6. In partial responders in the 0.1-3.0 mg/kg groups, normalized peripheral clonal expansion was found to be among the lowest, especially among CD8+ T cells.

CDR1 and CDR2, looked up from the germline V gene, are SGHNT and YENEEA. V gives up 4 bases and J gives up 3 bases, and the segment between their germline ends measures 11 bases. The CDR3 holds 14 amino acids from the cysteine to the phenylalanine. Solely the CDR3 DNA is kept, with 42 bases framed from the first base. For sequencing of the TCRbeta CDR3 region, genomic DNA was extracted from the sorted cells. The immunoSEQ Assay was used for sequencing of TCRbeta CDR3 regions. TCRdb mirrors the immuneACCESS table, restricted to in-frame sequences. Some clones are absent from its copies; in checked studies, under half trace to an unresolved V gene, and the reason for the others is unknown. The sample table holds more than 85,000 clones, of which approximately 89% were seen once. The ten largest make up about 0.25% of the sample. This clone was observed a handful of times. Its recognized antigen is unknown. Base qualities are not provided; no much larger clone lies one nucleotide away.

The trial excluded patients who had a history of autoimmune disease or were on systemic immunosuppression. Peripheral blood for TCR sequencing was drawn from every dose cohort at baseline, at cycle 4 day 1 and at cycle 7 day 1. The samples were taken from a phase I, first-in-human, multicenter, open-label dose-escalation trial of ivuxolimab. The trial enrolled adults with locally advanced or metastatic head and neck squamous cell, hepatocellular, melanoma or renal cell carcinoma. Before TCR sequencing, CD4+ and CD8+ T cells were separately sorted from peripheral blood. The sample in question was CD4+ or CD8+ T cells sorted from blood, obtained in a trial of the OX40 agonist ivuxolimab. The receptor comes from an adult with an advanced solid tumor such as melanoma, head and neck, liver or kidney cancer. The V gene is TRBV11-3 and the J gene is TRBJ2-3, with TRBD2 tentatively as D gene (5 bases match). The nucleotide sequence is TGTGCCAGCAGCTCAGACGGGGAAACAGATACGCAGTATTTT. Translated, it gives CASSSDGETDTQYF.